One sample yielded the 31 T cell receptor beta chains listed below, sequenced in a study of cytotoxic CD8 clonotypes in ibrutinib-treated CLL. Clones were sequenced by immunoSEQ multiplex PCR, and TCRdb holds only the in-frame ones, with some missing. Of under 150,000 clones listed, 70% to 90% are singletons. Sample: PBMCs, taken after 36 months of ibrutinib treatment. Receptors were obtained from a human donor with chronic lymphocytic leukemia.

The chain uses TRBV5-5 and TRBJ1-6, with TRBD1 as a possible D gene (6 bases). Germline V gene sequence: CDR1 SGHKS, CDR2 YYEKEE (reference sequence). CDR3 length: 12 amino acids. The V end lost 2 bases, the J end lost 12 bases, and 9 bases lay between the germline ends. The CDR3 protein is CASSFDRRPLHF. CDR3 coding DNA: TGTGCCAGCAGCTTCGACAGGAGACCCCTCCACTTT.

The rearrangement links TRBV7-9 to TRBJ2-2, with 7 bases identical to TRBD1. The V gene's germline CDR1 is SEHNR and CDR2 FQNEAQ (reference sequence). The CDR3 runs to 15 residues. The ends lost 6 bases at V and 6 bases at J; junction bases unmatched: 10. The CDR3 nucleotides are TGTGCCAGCAGAGGGACAGTCATTGGATCCGGGGAGCTGTTTTTT. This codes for CASRGTVIGSGELFF.

Here the CDR3 reads CAISESAPSYEQYF. The CDR3 DNA sequence: TGTGCCATCAGTGAGTCGGCGCCGAGCTACGAGCAGTACTTC. V is TRBV10-3 and J is TRBJ2-7; D remains ambiguous. The CDR3 length is 14 residues. CDR1 is ENHRY and CDR2 is SYGVKD in the germline V gene. Trimming cost V 0 bases and J 3 bases, with 9 bases left between them.

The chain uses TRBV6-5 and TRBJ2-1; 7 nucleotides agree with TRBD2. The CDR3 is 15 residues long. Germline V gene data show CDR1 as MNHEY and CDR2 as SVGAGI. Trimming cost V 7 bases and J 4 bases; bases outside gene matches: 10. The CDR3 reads CASTPSGGGYNEQFF. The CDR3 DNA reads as TGTGCCAGCACCCCGAGTGGGGGGGGGTACAATGAGCAGTTCTTC.

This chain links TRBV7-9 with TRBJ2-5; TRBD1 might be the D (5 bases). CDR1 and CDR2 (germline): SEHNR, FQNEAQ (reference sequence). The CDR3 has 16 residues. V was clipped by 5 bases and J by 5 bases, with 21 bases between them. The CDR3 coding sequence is TGTGCCAGCAGCCCAGTAGGGGCTTCCTTTCGGGAGACCCAGTACTTC. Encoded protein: CASSPVGASFRETQYF.

The CDR3, as DNA: TGCGCCAGCAGTCAGAGACAGCCCCCCTGTGACTATGGCTACACCTTC. The encoded protein is CASSQRQPPCDYGYTF. The chain combines TRBV23-1 with TRBJ1-2; D is possibly TRBD1 (5 bases). TRBV23-1 is identified as an open reading frame with a role that is uncertain. The CDR3 covers 16 residues. Trimming cost V 3 bases and J 3 bases, with 17 bases left between them.

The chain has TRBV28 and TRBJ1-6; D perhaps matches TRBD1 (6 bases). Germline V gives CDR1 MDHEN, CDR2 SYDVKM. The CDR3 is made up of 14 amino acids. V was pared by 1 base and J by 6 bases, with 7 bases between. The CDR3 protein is CASSLYRVNSPLHF. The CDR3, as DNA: TGTGCCAGCAGTTTATACAGGGTTAATTCACCCCTCCACTTT.

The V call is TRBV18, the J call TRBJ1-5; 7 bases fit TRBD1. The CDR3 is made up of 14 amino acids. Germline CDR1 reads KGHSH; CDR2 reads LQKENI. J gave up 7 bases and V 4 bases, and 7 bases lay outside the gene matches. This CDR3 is CASSQTGERQPQHF. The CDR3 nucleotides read TGTGCCAGCTCACAAACAGGGGAAAGACAGCCCCAGCATTTT.

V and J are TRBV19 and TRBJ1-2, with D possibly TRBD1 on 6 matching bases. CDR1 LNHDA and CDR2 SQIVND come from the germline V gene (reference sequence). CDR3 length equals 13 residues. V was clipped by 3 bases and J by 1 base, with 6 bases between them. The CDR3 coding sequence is TGTGCCAGTAGTATGGACAGTAACTATGGCTACACCTTC. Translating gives CASSMDSNYGYTF.

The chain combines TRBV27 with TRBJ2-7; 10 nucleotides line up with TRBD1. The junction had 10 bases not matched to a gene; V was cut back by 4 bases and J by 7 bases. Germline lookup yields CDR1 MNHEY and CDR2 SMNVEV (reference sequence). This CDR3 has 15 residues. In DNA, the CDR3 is TGTGCCAGCAGTTCCCCTGGACAGGGGGTACGGGAGCAGTACTTC. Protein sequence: CASSSPGQGVREQYF.

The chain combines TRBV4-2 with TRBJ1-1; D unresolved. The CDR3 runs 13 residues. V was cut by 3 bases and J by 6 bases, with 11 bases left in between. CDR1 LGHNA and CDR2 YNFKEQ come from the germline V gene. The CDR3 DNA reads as TGTGCCAGCAGCCAGATACGGGATTCTGAAGCTTTCTTT. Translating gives CASSQIRDSEAFF.

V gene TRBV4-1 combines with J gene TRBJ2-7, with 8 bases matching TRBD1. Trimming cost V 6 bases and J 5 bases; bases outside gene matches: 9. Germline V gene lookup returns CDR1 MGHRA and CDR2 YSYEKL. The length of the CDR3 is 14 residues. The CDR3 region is CASSRGRGLNEQYF. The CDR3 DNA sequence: TGCGCCAGCAGTCGCGGCAGGGGGCTGAACGAGCAGTACTTC.

The CDR3, as DNA: TGCGCCAGCAGCCAAATACAGGGGGAATTCCCCTACGAGCAGTACTTC. Residues: CASSQIQGEFPYEQYF. This rearrangement joins TRBV4-1 to TRBJ2-7; 8 bases agree with TRBD1. The V gene end was trimmed by 2 bases and the J gene end by 2 bases; junction bases not matched to a gene: 8. The CDR3 loop spans 16 amino acids. Germline-derived CDR1 and CDR2 are MGHRA and YSYEKL.

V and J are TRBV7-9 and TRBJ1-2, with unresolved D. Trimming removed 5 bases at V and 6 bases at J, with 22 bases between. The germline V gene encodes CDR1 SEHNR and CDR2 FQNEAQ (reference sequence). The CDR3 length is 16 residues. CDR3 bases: TGTGCCAGCAGCGAAGGTTGGACGGAGGTTAGTCATGGCTACACCTTC. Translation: CASSEGWTEVSHGYTF.

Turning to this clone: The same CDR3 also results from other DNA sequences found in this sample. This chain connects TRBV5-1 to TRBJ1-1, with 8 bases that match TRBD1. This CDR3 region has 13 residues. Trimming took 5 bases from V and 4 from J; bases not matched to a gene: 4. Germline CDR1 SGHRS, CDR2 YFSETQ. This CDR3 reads CASSRTGGTEAFF. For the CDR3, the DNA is TGCGCCAGCAGTCGCACAGGGGGCACTGAAGCTTTCTTT.

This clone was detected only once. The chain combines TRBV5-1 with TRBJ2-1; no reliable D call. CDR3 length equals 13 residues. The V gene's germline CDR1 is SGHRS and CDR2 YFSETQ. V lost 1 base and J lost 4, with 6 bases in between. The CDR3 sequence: CASSLSGYNEQFF. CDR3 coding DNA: TGCGCCAGCAGCTTGTCTGGTTACAATGAGCAGTTCTTC.

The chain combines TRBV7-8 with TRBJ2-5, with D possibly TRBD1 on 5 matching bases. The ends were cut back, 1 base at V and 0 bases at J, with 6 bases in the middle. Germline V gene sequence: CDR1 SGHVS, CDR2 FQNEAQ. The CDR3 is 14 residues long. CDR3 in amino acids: CASSLGTNQETQYF. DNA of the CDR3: TGTGCCAGCAGCTTAGGGACAAACCAAGAGACCCAGTACTTC.

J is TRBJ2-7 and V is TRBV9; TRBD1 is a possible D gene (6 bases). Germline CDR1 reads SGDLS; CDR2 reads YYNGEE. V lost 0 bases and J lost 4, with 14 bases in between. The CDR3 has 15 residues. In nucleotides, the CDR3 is TGTGCCAGCAGCGTAGAAGCAGGGGCTACTTACGAGCAGTACTTC. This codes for CASSVEAGATYEQYF.

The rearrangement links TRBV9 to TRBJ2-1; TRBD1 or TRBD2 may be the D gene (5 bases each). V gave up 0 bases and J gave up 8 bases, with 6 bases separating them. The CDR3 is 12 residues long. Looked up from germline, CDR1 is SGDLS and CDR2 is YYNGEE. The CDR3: CASSVGGYEQFF. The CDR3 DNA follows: TGTGCCAGCAGCGTAGGGGGGTATGAGCAGTTCTTC.

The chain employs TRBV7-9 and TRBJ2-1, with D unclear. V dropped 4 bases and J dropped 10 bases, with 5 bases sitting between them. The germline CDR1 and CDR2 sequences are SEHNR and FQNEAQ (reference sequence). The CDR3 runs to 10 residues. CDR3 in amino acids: CASSSLEQFF. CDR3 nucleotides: TGTGCCAGCAGCTCCTTGGAGCAGTTCTTC. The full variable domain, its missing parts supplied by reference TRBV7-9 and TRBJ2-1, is DTGVSQNPRHKITKRGQNVTFRCDPISEHNRLYWYRQTLGQGPEFLTYFQNEAQLEKSRLLSDRFSAERPKGSFSTLEIQRTEQGDSAMYLCASSSLEQFFGPGTRLTVL.

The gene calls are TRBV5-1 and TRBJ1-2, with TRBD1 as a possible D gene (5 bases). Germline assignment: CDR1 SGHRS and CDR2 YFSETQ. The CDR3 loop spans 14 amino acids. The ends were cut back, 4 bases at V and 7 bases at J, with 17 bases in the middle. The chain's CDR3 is CASSPGGKAAGYTF. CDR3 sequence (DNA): TGCGCCAGCAGCCCGGGGGGGAAGGCCGCTGGCTACACCTTC.

Here the CDR3 reads CASSPNLAGVYEQYF. The CDR3 bases are TGTGCCAGCTCACCAAACCTAGCGGGAGTCTACGAGCAGTACTTC. The chain has TRBV18 and TRBJ2-7; 10 nucleotides align to TRBD2. This CDR3 spans 15 amino acids. Germline CDR1 KGHSH, CDR2 LQKENI. The V and J ends lost 2 bases and 3 bases, in that order; junction bases with no gene match: 4.

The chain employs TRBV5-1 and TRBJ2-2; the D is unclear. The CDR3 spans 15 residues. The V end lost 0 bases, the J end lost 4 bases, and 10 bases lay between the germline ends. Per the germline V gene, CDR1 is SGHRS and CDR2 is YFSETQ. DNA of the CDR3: TGCGCCAGCAGCTTGGAACTGGGGTTCACCGGGGAGCTGTTTTTT. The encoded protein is CASSLELGFTGELFF.

The CDR3 nucleotides read TGTGCCAGCATCCAAGGGGGGGGCCTGAACACTGAAGCTTTCTTT. Amino acids: CASIQGGGLNTEAFF. The rearrangement uses TRBV6-5 and TRBJ1-1; tentative D call: TRBD1 (6 bases). The V gene's germline CDR1 is MNHEY and CDR2 SVGAGI. This CDR3 is 15 amino acids long. Trimming left V 7 bases short and J 0 bases short, with 15 bases between.

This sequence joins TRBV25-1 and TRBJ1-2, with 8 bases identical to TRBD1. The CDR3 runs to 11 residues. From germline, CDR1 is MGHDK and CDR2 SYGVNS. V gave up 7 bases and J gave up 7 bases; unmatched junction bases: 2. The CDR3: CASMTGVGYTF. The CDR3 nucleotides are TGTGCCAGCATGACAGGGGTTGGCTACACCTTC.

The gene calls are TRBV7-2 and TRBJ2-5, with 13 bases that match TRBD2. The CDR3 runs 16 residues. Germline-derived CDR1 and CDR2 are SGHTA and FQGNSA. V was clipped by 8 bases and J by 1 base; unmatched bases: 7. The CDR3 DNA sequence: TGTGCCAGCCGGCGGGGACTAGCGGGGAGCCAAGAGACCCAGTACTTC. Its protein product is CASRRGLAGSQETQYF.

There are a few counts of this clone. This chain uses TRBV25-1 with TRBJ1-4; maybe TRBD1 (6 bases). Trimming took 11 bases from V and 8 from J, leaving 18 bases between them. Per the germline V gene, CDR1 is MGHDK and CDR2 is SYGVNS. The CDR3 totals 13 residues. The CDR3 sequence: CACRDTSMEKLFF. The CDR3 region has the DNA TGTGCCTGTCGGGACACCTCTATGGAAAAACTGTTTTTT. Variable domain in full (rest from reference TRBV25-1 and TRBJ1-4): EADIYQTPRYLVIGTGKKITLECSQTMGHDKMYWYQQDPGMELHLIHYSYGVNSTEKGDLSSESTVSRIRTEHFPLTLESARPSHTSQYLCACRDTSMEKLFFGSGTQLSVL.

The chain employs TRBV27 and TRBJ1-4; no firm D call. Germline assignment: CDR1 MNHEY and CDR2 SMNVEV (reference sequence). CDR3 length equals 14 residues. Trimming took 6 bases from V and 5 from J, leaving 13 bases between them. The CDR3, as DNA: TGTGCCAGCAGCCAGAGGGTGTGGAATGAAAAACTGTTTTTT. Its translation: CASSQRVWNEKLFF.

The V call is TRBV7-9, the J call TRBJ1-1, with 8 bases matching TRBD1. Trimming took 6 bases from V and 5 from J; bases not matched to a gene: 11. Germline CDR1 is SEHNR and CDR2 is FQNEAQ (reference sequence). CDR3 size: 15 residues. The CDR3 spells CASREDRDAVTEAFF. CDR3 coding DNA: TGTGCCAGCAGGGAGGACAGGGATGCGGTAACTGAAGCTTTCTTT.

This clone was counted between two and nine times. CDR3 amino acids: CAWSPGTGNQPQHF. The CDR3 DNA sequence: TGTGCCTGGAGCCCCGGGACAGGCAATCAGCCCCAGCATTTT. V is TRBV30 and J is TRBJ1-5; TRBD1 agrees at 7 bases. V lost 3 bases to trimming and J lost 2 bases; unmatched junction nucleotides: 4. Looked up from germline, CDR1 is GTSNPN and CDR2 is SVGIG (reference sequence). This CDR3 region has 14 residues.

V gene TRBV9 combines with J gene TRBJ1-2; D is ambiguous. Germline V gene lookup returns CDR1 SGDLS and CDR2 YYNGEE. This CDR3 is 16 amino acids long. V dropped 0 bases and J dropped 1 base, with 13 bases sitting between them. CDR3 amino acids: CASSVDEGSINYGYTF. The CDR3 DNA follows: TGTGCCAGCAGCGTAGATGAGGGTTCCATTAACTATGGCTACACCTTC.